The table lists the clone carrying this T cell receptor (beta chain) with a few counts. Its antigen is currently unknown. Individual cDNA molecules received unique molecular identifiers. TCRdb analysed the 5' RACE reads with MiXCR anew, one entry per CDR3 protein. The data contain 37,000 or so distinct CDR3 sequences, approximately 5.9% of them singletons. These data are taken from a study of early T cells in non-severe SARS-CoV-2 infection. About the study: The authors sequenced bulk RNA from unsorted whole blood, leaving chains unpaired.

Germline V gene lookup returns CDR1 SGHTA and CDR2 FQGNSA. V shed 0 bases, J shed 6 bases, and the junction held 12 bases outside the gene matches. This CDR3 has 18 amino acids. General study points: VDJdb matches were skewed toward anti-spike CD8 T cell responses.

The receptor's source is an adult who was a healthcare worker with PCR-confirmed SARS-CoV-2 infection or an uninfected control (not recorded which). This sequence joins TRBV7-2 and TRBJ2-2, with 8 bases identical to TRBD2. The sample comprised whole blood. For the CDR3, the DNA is TGTGCCAGCAGCTTAGCCCGATCAACTAGCGGAAAAGCCGGGGAGCTGTTTTTT. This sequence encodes CASSLARSTSGKAGELFF.